This T cell receptor beta chain came from a study of metastatic and nonmetastatic thyroid tumors. On the study more broadly: A comparison of repertoires was made across blood and tumor or nodule tissue from malignant and benign thyroid patients.

Note on this clone: Its antigen is undetermined.

All patients were untreated before thyroid surgery. Per the original methods: A classifier of distant metastasis in papillary thyroid cancer was built from CDR3 differences (across clinicopathological groups). TCRdb used MiXCR to call clones anew from the PCR reads. What appears here as the V and J calls and clone size reflects TCRdb's work, not the paper's. The sample holds about 16,000 clones, about a quarter seen once. This CDR3 spans 14 amino acids. CDR1 and CDR2 (germline): SGHTA, FQGTGA. V lost 1 base to trimming and J lost 4 bases, with 9 bases between them. The study, taken as a whole, reports: Across blood and tumor, TCR beta diversity in malignant thyroid tumors was reportedly significantly higher than in benign nodules.

Sequenced: blood. The V and J genes are TRBV7-3 and TRBJ2-3, with D uncertain. The source of this sequence is a male donor with papillary thyroid cancer or a benign thyroid nodule (not recorded which). Some clones in this sample may be carry-over from other donors' samples. The CDR3: CASSLRGPSDTQYF. The CDR3 DNA sequence: TGTGCCAGCAGCTTAAGAGGTCCCTCAGATACGCAGTATTTT.